This TCR beta chain originates from a study of blood T cell repertoires in COVID-19. Study information: The samples span acute and convalescent COVID-19 from the United States, Italy and Spain. Sample material is recorded as cDNA or gDNA derived from T cells, B-cell-depleted T cells, or PBMCs.

Source study methods: Counts of nucleated cells, estimated from reference gene primer amplification, were obtained. Clones were read by immunoSEQ multiplex PCR, and TCRdb kept only the in-frame ones, dropping some. The V and J calls and clone size come from that table; D and trimming were worked out from the DNA. Counted here are about 140,000 clones, roughly four fifths occurring once; the ten biggest clones make up roughly 1.4%. The sample holds a few counts of this clone. This CDR3 region has 14 residues. The V gene's germline CDR1 is SGHNT and CDR2 YYREEE (reference sequence). The V end lost 6 bases, the J end lost 3 bases, and 15 bases lay between the germline ends.

The source material was peripheral blood. The sequence was collected from a human donor in a cohort sampled during active COVID-19. V gene TRBV5-4 combines with J gene TRBJ2-5; D perhaps matches TRBD2 (6 bases). The CDR3 loop reads CASTASWGEETQYF. CDR3 DNA sequence: TGTGCCAGCACCGCGTCGTGGGGGGAAGAGACCCAGTACTTC.